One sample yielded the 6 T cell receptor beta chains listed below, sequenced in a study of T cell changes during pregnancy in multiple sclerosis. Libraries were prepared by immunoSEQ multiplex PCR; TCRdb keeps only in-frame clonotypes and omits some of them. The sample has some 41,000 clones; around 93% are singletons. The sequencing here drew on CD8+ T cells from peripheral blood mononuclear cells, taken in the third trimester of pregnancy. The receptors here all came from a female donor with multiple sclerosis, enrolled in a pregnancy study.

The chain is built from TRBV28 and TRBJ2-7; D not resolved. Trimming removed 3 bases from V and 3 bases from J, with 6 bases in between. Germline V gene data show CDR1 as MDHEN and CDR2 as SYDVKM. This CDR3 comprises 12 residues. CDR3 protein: CASSFRLYEQYF. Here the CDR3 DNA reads TGTGCCAGCAGTTTTCGTCTCTACGAGCAGTACTTC.

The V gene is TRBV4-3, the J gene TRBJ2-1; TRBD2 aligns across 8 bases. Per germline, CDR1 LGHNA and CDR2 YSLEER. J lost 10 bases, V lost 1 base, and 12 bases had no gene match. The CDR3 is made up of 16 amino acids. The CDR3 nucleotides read TGCGCCAGCAGCCAAGTCCAACTAGCGGAGGATGGGGAGCAGTTCTTC. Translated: CASSQVQLAEDGEQFF.

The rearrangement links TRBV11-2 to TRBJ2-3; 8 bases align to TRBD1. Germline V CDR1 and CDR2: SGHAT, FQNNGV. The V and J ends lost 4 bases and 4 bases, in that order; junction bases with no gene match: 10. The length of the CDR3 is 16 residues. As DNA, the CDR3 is TGTGCCAGCAGCTCGAGGACAGGGAAGATGGCAGATACGCAGTATTTT. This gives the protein CASSSRTGKMADTQYF.

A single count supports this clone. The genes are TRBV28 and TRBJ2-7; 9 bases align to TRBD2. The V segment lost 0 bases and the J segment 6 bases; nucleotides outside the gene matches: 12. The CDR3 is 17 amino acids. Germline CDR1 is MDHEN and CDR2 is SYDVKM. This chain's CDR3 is CASSLWGLAPTGAEQYF. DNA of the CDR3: TGTGCCAGCAGTTTATGGGGACTAGCTCCCACAGGGGCCGAGCAGTACTTC.

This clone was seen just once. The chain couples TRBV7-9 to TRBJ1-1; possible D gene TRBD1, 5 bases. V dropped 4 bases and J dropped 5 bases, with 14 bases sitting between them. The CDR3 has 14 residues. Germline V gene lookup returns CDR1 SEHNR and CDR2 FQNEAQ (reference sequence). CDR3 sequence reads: CASSWGSGGTEAFF. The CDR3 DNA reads TGTGCCAGCAGCTGGGGGTCTGGAGGGACTGAAGCTTTCTTT.

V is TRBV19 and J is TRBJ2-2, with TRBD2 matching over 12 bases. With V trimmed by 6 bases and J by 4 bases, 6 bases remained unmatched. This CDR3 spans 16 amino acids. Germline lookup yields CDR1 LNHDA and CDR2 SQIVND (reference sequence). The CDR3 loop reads CASRDGLAGPTGELFF. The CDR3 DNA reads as TGTGCCAGTAGGGATGGACTAGCGGGACCCACCGGGGAGCTGTTTTTT. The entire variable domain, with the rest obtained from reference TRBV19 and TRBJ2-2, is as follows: DGGITQSPKYLFRKEGQNVTLSCEQNLNHDAMYWYRQDPGQGLRLIYYSQIVNDFQKGDIAEGYSVSREKKESFPLTVTSAQKNPTAFYLCASRDGLAGPTGELFFGEGSRLTVL.